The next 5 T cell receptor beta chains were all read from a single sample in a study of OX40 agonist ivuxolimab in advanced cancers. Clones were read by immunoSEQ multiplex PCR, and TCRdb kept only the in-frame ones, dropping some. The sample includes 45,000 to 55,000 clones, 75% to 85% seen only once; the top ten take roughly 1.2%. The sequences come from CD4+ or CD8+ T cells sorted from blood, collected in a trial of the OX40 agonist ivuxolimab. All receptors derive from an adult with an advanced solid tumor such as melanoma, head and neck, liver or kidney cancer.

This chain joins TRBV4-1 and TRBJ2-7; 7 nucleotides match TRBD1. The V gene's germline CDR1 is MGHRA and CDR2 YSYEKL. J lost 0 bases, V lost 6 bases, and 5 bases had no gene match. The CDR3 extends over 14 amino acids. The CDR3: CASRRQGSSYEQYF. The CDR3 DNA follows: TGCGCCAGCAGACGACAGGGCTCCTCCTACGAGCAGTACTTC.

CDR3 DNA sequence: TGCGCCAGCAGCCAAATCCACCGGGCAGCCTATGGCTACACCTTC. Translation: CASSQIHRAAYGYTF. The chain carries TRBV4-3 and TRBJ1-2; unclear D gene. Germline CDR1 is LGHNA and CDR2 is YSLEER. V was cut by 2 bases and J by 4 bases, with 14 bases left in between. The CDR3 loop spans 15 amino acids.

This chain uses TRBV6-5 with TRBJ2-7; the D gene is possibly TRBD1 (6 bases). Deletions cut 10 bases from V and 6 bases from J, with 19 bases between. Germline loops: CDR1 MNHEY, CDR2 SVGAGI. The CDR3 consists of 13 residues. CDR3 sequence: CATSYRVSSEQYF. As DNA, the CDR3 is TGTGCCACCTCATACAGGGTTTCAAGCGAGCAGTACTTC.

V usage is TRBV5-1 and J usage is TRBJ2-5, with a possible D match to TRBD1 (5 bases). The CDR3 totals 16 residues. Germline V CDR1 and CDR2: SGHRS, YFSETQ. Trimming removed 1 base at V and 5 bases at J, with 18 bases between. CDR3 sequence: CASSLRGPPGGETQYF. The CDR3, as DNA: TGCGCCAGCAGCTTGAGGGGCCCACCGGGTGGGGAGACCCAGTACTTC.

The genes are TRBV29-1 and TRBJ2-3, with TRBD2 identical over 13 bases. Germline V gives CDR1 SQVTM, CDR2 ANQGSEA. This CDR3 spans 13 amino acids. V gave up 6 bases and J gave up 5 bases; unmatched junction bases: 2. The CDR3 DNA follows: TGCAGCGTACTAGCGGGGGGGCAAGATACGCAGTATTTT. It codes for CSVLAGGQDTQYF.